The rows below give T cell receptor beta chains drawn from one sample of a study of shared clonotypes between healthy human individuals. Generated by immunoSEQ multiplex PCR, the TCRdb table keeps only in-frame clones and is missing some. The sample includes roughly 1.5 million clones, around 98% seen only once; the top ten take roughly 0.42%. The specimen sequenced was naive CD4+ T cells sorted from blood. These receptors all stem from a man aged 25 to 40 in good health. CDR3s include the opening cysteine and the closing phenylalanine or tryptophan. D genes are given only for firm matches. The size entry is marked missing in some rows and otherwise reads once, few, many or a size class.

D gene	V gene	J gene	clone size	CDR3 protein	CDR3 DNA
.	TRBV6-1	TRBJ2-7	.	CASSVEHFLWEQYF	TGTGCCAGCAGTGTAGAGCATTTCCTTTGGGAGCAGTACTTC
TRBD1	TRBV5-1	TRBJ2-2	.	CASGTASNTGELFF	TGCGCCAGCGGGACAGCATCGAACACCGGGGAGCTGTTTTTT
.	TRBV19	TRBJ2-3	.	CASSIVGVGTDTQYF	TGTGCCAGTAGTATAGTTGGCGTAGGGACAGATACGCAGTATTTT
TRBD1	TRBV11-2	TRBJ1-1	once	CASSRTGAEAFF	TGTGCCAGCAGCCGTACAGGGGCTGAAGCTTTCTTT
TRBD2	TRBV7-8	TRBJ2-5	.	CASRRTSGIGETQYF	TGTGCCAGCAGACGGACTAGCGGGATAGGAGAGACCCAGTACTTC
TRBD2	TRBV27	TRBJ2-3	.	CASSASGGDTDTQYF	TGTGCCAGCAGTGCCTCCGGGGGGGATACAGATACGCAGTATTTT
.	TRBV7-8	TRBJ2-7	.	CASSLIGPGTVLCGYEQYF	TGTGCCAGCAGCTTAATAGGTCCAGGGACGGTCTTATGCGGCTACGAGCAGTACTTC
.	TRBV5-4	TRBJ2-3	.	CASSLGTRVGTQYF	TGTGCCAGCAGCCTGGGGACACGAGTCGGTACGCAGTATTTT
TRBD2	TRBV29-1	TRBJ2-5	.	CSVEGTSGETQYF	TGCAGCGTCGAAGGGACTAGCGGAGAGACCCAGTACTTC
.	TRBV4-3	TRBJ1-3	.	CASSQLGEVSGNTIYF	TGCGCCAGCAGCCAATTAGGGGAAGTCTCTGGAAACACCATATATTTT
.	TRBV28	TRBJ2-1	.	CASTPWRDYNEQFF	TGTGCCAGCACCCCGTGGCGGGATTACAATGAGCAGTTCTTC
TRBD1	TRBV18	TRBJ1-5	.	CASSGQQNQPQHF	TGTGCCAGCTCGGGACAGCAGAATCAGCCCCAGCATTTT
TRBD1	TRBV11-2	TRBJ2-3	.	CASSLGTGTGIGQYF	TGTGCCAGCAGCTTAGGCACCGGGACAGGGATTGGGCAGTATTTT
.	TRBV9	TRBJ1-4	.	CASSSQGLQSEKLFF	TGTGCCAGCAGCTCACAGGGACTCCAAAGTGAAAAACTGTTTTTT
.	TRBV2	TRBJ1-1	.	CASSDRAPGAFF	TGTGCCAGCAGTGATCGGGCCCCGGGAGCTTTCTTT
TRBD1	TRBV10-2	TRBJ2-2	.	CASSVTGGPDTGELFF	TGCGCCAGCAGTGTGACAGGGGGACCTGACACCGGGGAGCTGTTTTTT
.	TRBV9	TRBJ1-2	.	CASSPGTYGYTF	TGTGCCAGCAGCCCGGGGACCTATGGCTACACCTTC
.	TRBV5-8	TRBJ2-7	.	CASSWDRHPGDF	TGTGCCAGCAGCTGGGACCGTCACCCCGGGGACTTC
.	TRBV10-1	TRBJ2-2	.	CASSESGAAGELFF	TGCGCCAGCAGTGAGTCGGGGGCGGCCGGGGAGCTGTTTTTT
.	TRBV2	TRBJ2-1	.	CASTQEGISYNEQFF	TGTGCCAGCACCCAAGAGGGGATCTCCTACAATGAGCAGTTCTTC
.	TRBV5-4	TRBJ2-5	.	CASSMGGRETQYF	TGTGCCAGCAGCATGGGGGGGCGCGAGACCCAGTACTTC
TRBD1	TRBV28	TRBJ2-5	.	CASSFHGTEETQYF	TGTGCCAGCAGCTTCCACGGGACAGAAGAGACCCAGTACTTC
.	TRBV27	TRBJ1-4	.	CASSFKAGASTNEKLFF	TGTGCCAGCAGTTTTAAGGCAGGGGCCAGCACTAATGAAAAACTGTTTTTT
.	TRBV18	TRBJ2-1	.	CASSPLGEQFF	TGTGCCAGCTCACCTCTCGGGGAGCAGTTCTTC
.	TRBV7-9	TRBJ1-5	.	CASSSSSGTQPQHF	TGTGCCAGCAGTTCCAGTTCCGGGACACAGCCCCAGCATTTT
.	TRBV20-1	TRBJ2-1	.	CSASRGLEQFF	TGCAGTGCTAGTAGGGGACTGGAGCAGTTCTTC
.	TRBV18	TRBJ2-4	.	CASSPIFSQMINIQYF	TGTGCCAGCTCACCAATATTTTCCCAGATGATAAACATTCAGTACTTC
TRBD1	TRBV2	TRBJ2-7	.	CASRRNRGYEQYF	TGTGCCAGCAGACGAAACAGGGGCTACGAGCAGTACTTC
.	TRBV18	TRBJ1-2	few	CASSPEARYDGYTF	TGTGCCAGCTCACCAGAAGCTAGGTACGATGGCTACACCTTC
.	TRBV28	TRBJ2-7	.	CASSGGLPLREQYF	TGTGCCAGCAGCGGGGGCCTCCCGTTAAGGGAGCAGTACTTC
TRBD1	TRBV25-1	TRBJ2-3	.	CASSAHRGPKDTQYF	TGTGCCAGCAGTGCTCACAGGGGGCCGAAAGATACGCAGTATTTT
.	TRBV5-1	TRBJ1-1	.	CASSPRGHLNTEAFF	TGCGCCAGCAGCCCTCGGGGACACTTGAACACTGAAGCTTTCTTT
.	TRBV5-6	TRBJ2-1	.	CASSLPREWYNEQFF	TGTGCCAGCAGCTTGCCCCGGGAGTGGTACAATGAGCAGTTCTTC
.	TRBV30	TRBJ1-2	once	CAGNRIHGYTF	TGTGCCGGAAACAGGATTCATGGCTACACCTTC
.	TRBV27	TRBJ1-2	.	CASSPLKLDNNYGYTF	TGTGCCAGCAGTCCCCTTAAATTGGATAATAACTATGGCTACACCTTC
TRBD2	TRBV5-4	TRBJ2-7	.	CASSLPGGEQYF	TGTGCCAGCAGCTTGCCGGGGGGCGAGCAGTACTTC
.	TRBV5-1	TRBJ2-5	once	CASSLGGGPGETQYF	TGCGCCAGCAGCTTGGGTGGGGGACCGGGAGAGACCCAGTACTTC
.	TRBV7-2	TRBJ1-5	.	CASSPGRSQPQHF	TGTGCCAGCAGCCCAGGGCGGAGCCAGCCCCAGCATTTT
.	TRBV5-1	TRBJ2-1	.	CASSLDRAMDEQFF	TGCGCCAGCAGCTTGGACAGGGCTATGGATGAGCAGTTCTTC
TRBD1	TRBV10-2	TRBJ2-7	.	CASSESISRGLNEQYF	TGCGCCAGCAGTGAGTCGATTTCCAGGGGGCTGAACGAGCAGTACTTC
.	TRBV7-8	TRBJ2-1	.	CASSLESGNEQFF	TGTGCCAGCAGCTTAGAGTCAGGGAATGAGCAGTTCTTC
.	TRBV2	TRBJ2-1	.	CASSSFKRRGLYEQFF	TGTGCCAGCAGTTCATTTAAAAGACGGGGACTTTATGAGCAGTTCTTC
.	TRBV29-1	TRBJ1-2	.	CSVFIVGYTF	TGCAGCGTTTTTATCGTGGGCTACACCTTC
TRBD1	TRBV5-4	TRBJ2-2	.	CASSLYTTGAGVAGELFF	TGTGCCAGCAGCCTATACACTACAGGGGCAGGGGTAGCCGGGGAGCTGTTTTTT
.	TRBV4-2	TRBJ2-5	.	CASSQGLQETQYF	TGTGCCAGCAGCCAAGGCTTACAAGAGACCCAGTACTTC
.	TRBV18	TRBJ1-1	.	CASSPLQENTEAFF	TGTGCCAGCTCACCTCTTCAGGAGAACACTGAAGCTTTCTTT